This T cell receptor beta chain was retrieved from a study of T-cell memory formation after mild COVID-19. Across the study: The study found TCR clusters largely donor specific.

The CDR3 length is 15 residues. The germline V gene has CDR1 DFQATT and CDR2 SNEGSKA (reference sequence). Trimming stripped 2 bases from V and 0 bases from J, with 13 bases between. TCRdb re-derived calls from the 5' RACE reads in MiXCR, one entry per CDR3 protein. Of approximately 490,000 distinct CDR3 sequences in the sample, approximately 20% are singletons; the top ten hold around an eighth. Only a few counts were recorded for this clonotype. Its antigen is not known. Whole-study results and caveats: Day 15 to 85 contracting clones showed balanced CD4/CD8; later expanders leaned CD4+. Contracting CD4+ clones sat mainly in CM and EM; CD8+ in EMRA.

The sequence came from an adult woman who had mild COVID-19 (a few samples of this study predate the infection). Cell type and time point are not known. This rearrangement joins TRBV20-1 to TRBJ1-2; D unresolved. The sample was PBMCs or a T cell subset sorted from them (not recorded which). The CDR3 bases are TGCAGTGCTAGAAATACTCCGGCGTCTAACTATGGCTACACCTTC. Translated: CSARNTPASNYGYTF.